The next 8 T cell receptor beta chains were all read from a single sample in a study of technical replicates of blood from several donors. Only in-frame clones appear in the TCRdb table, and some are missing; sequencing was by immunoSEQ multiplex PCR. This sample has about 80,000 clones; around 92% occur once, and the top ten carry 0.35% to 0.45%. The sample comprised T cells isolated from PBMCs. The receptors were gathered from a human donor in good health.

This chain uses TRBV29-1 with TRBJ1-4; 7 bases are a match to TRBD1. The CDR3 length is 15 residues. Trimming took 5 bases from V and 4 from J; bases not matched to a gene: 10. CDR1 and CDR2 (germline): SQVTM, ANQGSEA. For the CDR3, the DNA is TGCAGCGTTAAGGTGACAGGGCTGGATAATGAAAAACTGTTTTTT. Protein product: CSVKVTGLDNEKLFF.

The chain uses TRBV9 and TRBJ1-5; 7 nucleotides agree with TRBD1. V shed 3 bases, J shed 4 bases, and the junction held 4 bases outside the gene matches. The CDR3 length is 14 residues. Germline lookup yields CDR1 SGDLS and CDR2 YYNGEE. The CDR3 region is CASSEGQLNQPQHF. The CDR3 nucleotides read TGTGCCAGCAGCGAGGGACAGCTAAATCAGCCCCAGCATTTT.

The chain recombines TRBV7-9 with TRBJ1-4; TRBD1 is a possible D gene (5 bases). V lost 0 bases and J 3 bases, leaving 8 bases between the germline ends. The CDR3 sequence is 15 residues long. CDR1 is SEHNR and CDR2 is FQNEAQ in the germline V gene (reference sequence). CDR3 in DNA: TGTGCCAGCAGCTTAGCGGGGCAGCCTAATGAAAAACTGTTTTTT. Protein product: CASSLAGQPNEKLFF. Filled out from reference TRBV7-9 and TRBJ1-4, the complete variable domain reads DTGVSQNPRHKITKRGQNVTFRCDPISEHNRLYWYRQTLGQGPEFLTYFQNEAQLEKSRLLSDRFSAERPKGSFSTLEIQRTEQGDSAMYLCASSLAGQPNEKLFFGSGTQLSVL.

V gene TRBV5-4 combines with J gene TRBJ2-1; 11 bases align to TRBD2. CDR3 length equals 15 residues. Germline V lookup: CDR1 SGHNT, CDR2 YYREEE (reference sequence). Trimming took 2 bases from V and 6 from J; bases not matched to a gene: 4. CDR3 in amino acids: CASSFTSGSGNEQFF. CDR3 DNA sequence: TGTGCCAGCAGCTTCACTAGCGGGAGTGGCAATGAGCAGTTCTTC. The variable domain in full, completed from reference TRBV5-4 and TRBJ2-1, reads ETGVTQSPTHLIKTRGQQVTLRCSSQSGHNTVSWYQQALGQGPQFIFQYYREEENGRGNFPPRFSGLQFPNYSSELNVNALELDDSALYLCASSFTSGSGNEQFFGPGTRLTVL.

The genes are TRBV28 and TRBJ2-1, with 7 bases identical to TRBD1. The CDR3 totals 14 residues. Germline V gene lookup returns CDR1 MDHEN and CDR2 SYDVKM. V dropped 4 bases and J dropped 2; count of bases not matched to a gene: 2. The CDR3, as DNA: TGTGCCAGCAGTTCAGGGGGTACCTACAATGAGCAGTTCTTC. It is translated as CASSSGGTYNEQFF.

V is TRBV7-2 and J is TRBJ2-2, with D possibly TRBD2 on 5 matching bases. V lost 5 bases, J lost 5 bases, and 15 bases lay in between. Germline V lookup: CDR1 SGHTA, CDR2 FQGNSA. There are 15 residues in the CDR3. The CDR3 here is CASSPVLGGTGELFF. DNA for the CDR3: TGTGCCAGCAGCCCCGTTCTAGGCGGGACCGGGGAGCTGTTTTTT. The full variable domain, rest sourced from reference TRBV7-2 and TRBJ2-2, is GAGVSQSPSNKVTEKGKDVELRCDPISGHTALYWYRQSLGQGLEFLIYFQGNSAPDKSGLPSDRFSAERTGGSVSTLTIQRTQQEDSAVYLCASSPVLGGTGELFFGEGSRLTVL.

The chain uses TRBV5-4 and TRBJ2-5; D perhaps matches TRBD2 (6 bases). Trimming pared 0 bases from V and 2 bases from J, leaving 8 bases between. The germline V gene encodes CDR1 SGHNT and CDR2 YYREEE (reference sequence). This CDR3 contains 14 residues. The CDR3 protein is CASSLAGEQETQYF. CDR3 nucleotide sequence: TGTGCCAGCAGCTTGGCGGGAGAGCAAGAGACCCAGTACTTC.

Here the CDR3 reads CASSLGSGLGNQPQHF. The CDR3 DNA is TGCGCCAGCAGCTTGGGTTCGGGATTGGGCAATCAGCCCCAGCATTTT. The gene calls are TRBV5-1 and TRBJ1-5; D is undetermined. V dropped 0 bases and J dropped 2 bases, with 12 bases sitting between them. There are 16 residues in the CDR3. Germline CDR1 reads SGHRS; CDR2 reads YFSETQ.